This T cell receptor (beta chain) was retrieved from a study of cytomegalovirus exposure and HLA in healthy donors. A multiplex PCR was run with 60 Vbeta primers and 13 Jbeta primers. Sequenced by immunoSEQ multiplex PCR; TCRdb stores in-frame clones only, minus some. In the table there are 55,000 to 75,000 clones, 65% to 80% of which are singletons. The receptor comes from a man aged 40-49 years in good health and CMV-seropositive. The specimen sequenced was PBMCs.

Here the CDR3 reads CASMVTGGHVQYF. In DNA, the CDR3 is TGTGCCAGCATGGTTACAGGGGGCCATGTGCAGTACTTC. This chain connects TRBV27 to TRBJ2-7; 9 positions agree with TRBD1. The CDR3 sequence is 13 residues long. V lost 7 bases and J lost 9; bases outside the gene matches: 10. Germline CDR1 reads MNHEY; CDR2 reads SMNVEV (reference sequence).